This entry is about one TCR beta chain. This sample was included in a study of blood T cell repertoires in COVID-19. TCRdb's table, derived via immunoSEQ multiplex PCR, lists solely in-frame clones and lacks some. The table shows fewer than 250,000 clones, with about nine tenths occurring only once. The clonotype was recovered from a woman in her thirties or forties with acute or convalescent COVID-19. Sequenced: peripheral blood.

The CDR3 loop is CASSDKTGGTEAFF. The CDR3 nucleotides are TGTGCCAGCAGTGATAAGACAGGGGGAACTGAAGCTTTCTTT. This chain links TRBV6-1 with TRBJ1-1; 9 bases fit TRBD1. CDR3 length: 14 residues. Germline loops: CDR1 MNHNS, CDR2 SASEGT. The ends lost 3 bases at V and 5 bases at J; junction bases unmatched: 4.